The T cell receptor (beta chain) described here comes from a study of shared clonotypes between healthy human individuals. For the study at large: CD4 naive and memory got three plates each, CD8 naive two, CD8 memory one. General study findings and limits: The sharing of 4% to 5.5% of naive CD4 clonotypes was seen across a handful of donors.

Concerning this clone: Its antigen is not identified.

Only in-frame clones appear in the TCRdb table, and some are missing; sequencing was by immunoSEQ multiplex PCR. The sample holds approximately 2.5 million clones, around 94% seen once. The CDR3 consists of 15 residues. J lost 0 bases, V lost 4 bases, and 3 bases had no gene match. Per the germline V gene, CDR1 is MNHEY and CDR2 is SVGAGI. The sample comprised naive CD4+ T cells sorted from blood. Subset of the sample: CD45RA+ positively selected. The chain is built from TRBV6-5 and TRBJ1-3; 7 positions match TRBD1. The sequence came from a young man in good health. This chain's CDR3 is CASSSGDSSGNTIYF. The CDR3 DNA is TGTGCCAGCAGTTCCGGGGACAGCTCTGGAAACACCATATATTTT.